This paragraph reports one TCR beta chain. Its antigen is unidentified. The data were produced by immunoSEQ multiplex PCR, yet TCRdb's version contains in-frame clones alone and is incomplete. This sample carries 60,000 to 85,000 clones, 60% to 85% of them seen once, and the ten largest clones take 27%. The source of the sample is a study of T cell responses to AZD1222 COVID-19 vaccine. Study results and limitations: Repertoire sampling happened only post peak T cell response. Clonal diversity was possibly underestimated, and white British individuals and females predominated among donors. Spike-spanning, vaccine-associated CD4 TCRs were dominant at 160-218 and 743-854. Variant regions that are unmutated are reportedly the target of nearly half of spike-specific TCRs.

The TCR was taken from an adult who received the MenACWY meningococcal vaccine as a control. The sequencing used peripheral blood, collected 28 days after the second dose of the MenACWY control vaccine.

CDR3: CASSYIPGGGNTIYF. The CDR3 nucleotides are TGTGCCAGCAGTTACATCCCTGGGGGTGGAAACACCATATATTTT. The chain combines TRBV6-5 with TRBJ1-3, with D perhaps matching TRBD1 (5 bases). Trimming left V 2 bases short and J 3 bases short, with 11 bases between. CDR1 and CDR2 from the germline V gene are MNHEY and SVGAGI. This CDR3 has 15 amino acids.